These 7 T cell receptor beta chains originate from one sample sequenced in a study of blood T cell repertoires in COVID-19. Clones were read by immunoSEQ multiplex PCR, and TCRdb kept only the in-frame ones, dropping some. Among about 190,000 clones, around 83% were seen once, and the ten largest hold under 3%. Sequenced: peripheral blood. These receptors were obtained from a man in his fifties with active or convalescent COVID-19.

This clone was seen a handful of times. The chain combines TRBV6-6 with TRBJ2-1; weak D call: TRBD2 (6 bases). This CDR3 region has 13 residues. With 6 bases removed from V and 10 bases from J, the gap between germline ends came to 16 bases. CDR1 is MNHNY, CDR2 SVGAGI, per germline (reference sequence). CDR3 region: CASRSGTPREQFF. CDR3 sequence (DNA): TGTGCCAGCAGATCCGGGACTCCCCGGGAGCAGTTCTTC.

The chain uses TRBV30 and TRBJ2-5, with TRBD2 matching 9 bases. The J segment lost 3 bases and the V segment lost 4 bases, leaving 3 bases of the junction unmatched. Germline lookup yields CDR1 GTSNPN and CDR2 SVGIG (reference sequence). CDR3 size: 13 residues. The CDR3: CAWMIAGEETQYF. In nucleotides, the CDR3 is TGTGCCTGGATGATAGCGGGGGAAGAGACCCAGTACTTC.

The rearrangement joins TRBV5-1 to TRBJ1-3; D is perhaps TRBD1 (5 bases). CDR1 SGHRS and CDR2 YFSETQ come from the germline V gene. With 4 bases removed from V and 1 base from J, the gap between germline ends came to 15 bases. The CDR3 spans 16 residues. The CDR3 loop is CASSRTSQASGNTIYF. The CDR3 nucleotides are TGCGCCAGCAGCCGGACGTCACAGGCTTCTGGAAACACCATATATTTT.

This clone was picked up a small number of times. The J gene is TRBJ2-4, the V gene TRBV9; 8 bases fit TRBD1. The junction had 8 bases not matched to a gene; V was cut back by 3 bases and J by 3 bases. CDR1 is SGDLS and CDR2 is YYNGEE in the germline V gene. The CDR3 extends over 16 amino acids. The CDR3 loop reads CASSATTGTGKNIQYF. Written as DNA, the CDR3 is TGTGCCAGCAGCGCGACTACCGGGACAGGCAAAAACATTCAGTACTTC.

V usage is TRBV6-1 and J usage is TRBJ1-6, with D unclear. Trimming stripped 0 bases from V and 15 bases from J, with 15 bases between. In germline, CDR1 is MNHNS, CDR2 SASEGT. This CDR3 region has 14 residues. The CDR3 nucleotides read TGTGCCAGCAGTGAAGCAACGATCGGGAGCCTCCTCCACTTT. Its protein is CASSEATIGSLLHF.

The chain combines TRBV28 with TRBJ1-2; D is unclear. CDR3 length: 15 residues. Trimming pared 2 bases from V and 6 bases from J, leaving 16 bases between. CDR1 is MDHEN, CDR2 SYDVKM, per germline. DNA for the CDR3: TGTGCCAGCAGTTTAGGGATCACCGAGGGCCATGGCTACACCTTC. Amino acids: CASSLGITEGHGYTF.

This chain links TRBV19 with TRBJ1-5; D remains unclear. Deletions cut 9 bases from V and 0 bases from J, with 18 bases between. Germline V lookup: CDR1 LNHDA, CDR2 SQIVND (reference sequence). This CDR3 is 16 amino acids long. CDR3 amino acids: CASSFAPVSSNQPQHF. CDR3 bases: TGTGCCAGCTCCTTCGCCCCAGTCTCTAGCAATCAGCCCCAGCATTTT.